This T cell receptor beta chain is from a study of cytomegalovirus exposure and HLA in healthy donors. Looking at the study overall: Previous work identified 95 million to 140 million unique TCR beta sequences from 150 million to 200 million T cells. General study results and limits: For cytomegalovirus status, the classifier reportedly gave diagnoses with high specificity and sensitivity. Within an earlier analysis, most TCR beta V segments proved productive either about 90% or about 30% of the time.

Notes on this clone: Antigen specificity is unknown.

PCR primers comprised 60 Vbeta and 13 Jbeta primers. Profiling relied on immunoSEQ multiplex PCR, and the TCRdb table lists in-frame clones only, not all of them. The sample lists about 98,000 clones; around 72% were seen once. Despite likely unrecorded immune exposures, the donors were nominally healthy at the time of sampling. This CDR3 comprises 13 residues. J was trimmed by 4 bases and V by 5 bases; bases with no gene match: 8. The germline gives CDR1 SQVTM, CDR2 ANQGSEA. The source of this sequence is a male donor in good health and CMV-seronegative. J is TRBJ2-7 and V is TRBV29-1; 7 nucleotides agree with TRBD1. Sequences were obtained from PBMCs. The CDR3 region is CSVLRQGSYEQYF. The CDR3 bases are TGCAGCGTTCTGAGACAGGGCTCTTACGAGCAGTACTTC.